The TCR beta chain under discussion was sequenced for a study of blood T cell repertoires in COVID-19. Clones were sequenced by immunoSEQ multiplex PCR, and TCRdb holds only the in-frame ones, with some missing. Altogether 350,000 to 500,000 clones are present, 70% to 90% being singletons, with the ten largest covering 0.7% to 1%. The CDR3 runs to 14 residues. V lost 7 bases, J lost 6 bases, and 7 bases stayed unmatched. Germline-derived CDR1 and CDR2 are SQVTM and ANQGSEA. The sequenced material came from peripheral blood. The source is a man younger than 30 with COVID-19, enrolled during active disease. The chain joins TRBV29-1 to TRBJ2-3; 13 bases align to TRBD2. The CDR3 here is CSARTSGRGDTQYF. CDR3 nucleotide sequence: TGCAGCGCTAGAACTAGCGGGAGGGGGGATACGCAGTATTTT.